These 7 T cell receptor beta chains were all obtained from the same sample, sequenced in a study of blood T cell repertoires in COVID-19. TCRdb's table, derived via immunoSEQ multiplex PCR, lists solely in-frame clones and lacks some. The sample shows 130,000 or so clones, around 89% of them seen only once. The material sequenced was peripheral blood. These receptor sequences come from a man aged 55 to 70 with COVID-19, enrolled during active disease.

The gene calls are TRBV7-8 and TRBJ1-3; D is unclear. The CDR3 extends over 14 amino acids. Germline loops: CDR1 SGHVS, CDR2 FQNEAQ. The V gene lost 5 bases and the J gene lost 2 bases, with 10 bases spanning the gap. CDR3 coding DNA: TGTGCCAGCAGCCCCCGTGTAGCTGGAAACACCATATATTTT. This encodes CASSPRVAGNTIYF.

V usage is TRBV11-2 and J usage is TRBJ1-2, with D possibly matching TRBD1 (6 bases). The V and J ends lost 1 base and 7 bases respectively, with 10 bases between them. The CDR3 has 13 residues. Germline CDR1 and CDR2: SGHAT and FQNNGV. The CDR3 sequence: CASSLGQGGGYTF. In DNA form, the CDR3 reads TGTGCCAGCAGCTTAGGCCAAGGGGGTGGCTACACCTTC.

As concerns this clone: Other DNA sequences in the sample encode the same CDR3. The CDR3 reads CASSSGETQYF. CDR3 in DNA: TGTGCCAGCAGTTCCGGGGAGACCCAGTACTTC. The chain has TRBV12-3 or TRBV12-4 and TRBJ2-5; D remains unclear. CDR3 length: 11 residues. V was trimmed by 4 bases and J by 5 bases, leaving 5 bases between them.

The J gene is TRBJ1-1, the V gene TRBV6-5, with D possibly being TRBD1 (6 bases). This CDR3 region has 13 residues. Trimming stripped 6 bases from V and 6 bases from J, with 14 bases between. Per germline, CDR1 MNHEY and CDR2 SVGAGI. The CDR3 protein is CASRDLTGSEAFF. The CDR3 DNA reads as TGTGCCAGCAGGGACTTAACAGGGTCTGAAGCTTTCTTT.

The chain uses TRBV19 and TRBJ2-5; TRBD2 is a possible D gene (6 bases). V lost 4 bases, J lost 2 bases, and 14 bases lay in between. Germline loops: CDR1 LNHDA, CDR2 SQIVND (reference sequence). CDR3 length: 15 amino acids. CDR3 coding DNA: TGTGCCAGTAGTACTACTGCCGGGGGTCAAGAGACCCAGTACTTC. The encoded protein is CASSTTAGGQETQYF. The entire variable domain, with the rest obtained from reference TRBV19 and TRBJ2-5, is as follows: DGGITQSPKYLFRKEGQNVTLSCEQNLNHDAMYWYRQDPGQGLRLIYYSQIVNDFQKGDIAEGYSVSREKKESFPLTVTSAQKNPTAFYLCASSTTAGGQETQYFGPGTRLLVL.

The V gene is TRBV19, the J gene TRBJ1-4; D gene ambiguous. Germline assignment: CDR1 LNHDA and CDR2 SQIVND (reference sequence). The CDR3 is made up of 14 amino acids. Trimming cost V 7 bases and J 7 bases, with 16 bases left between them. CDR3 sequence (DNA): TGTGCCAGTAAGGAGCGGTATGGGAGTGAAAAACTGTTTTTT. This encodes CASKERYGSEKLFF. Looking up the rest from reference TRBV19 and TRBJ1-4 gives the full variable domain: DGGITQSPKYLFRKEGQNVTLSCEQNLNHDAMYWYRQDPGQGLRLIYYSQIVNDFQKGDIAEGYSVSREKKESFPLTVTSAQKNPTAFYLCASKERYGSEKLFFGSGTQLSVL.

The rearrangement uses TRBV19 and TRBJ1-2; TRBD1 might be the D (5 bases). Trimming pared 4 bases from V and 4 bases from J, leaving 13 bases between. CDR1 is LNHDA and CDR2 is SQIVND in the germline V gene (reference sequence). The CDR3 contains 14 residues. CDR3 in DNA: TGTGCCAGTAGTAACCGACAGCGATCCTATGGCTACACCTTC. It specifies CASSNRQRSYGYTF.